The T cell receptor (beta chain) under discussion was sequenced for a study of identical twins. The study, taken as a whole, reports: Donors were not followed over many years; analysis was cross-sectional. Excess sharing between twins was weaker in beta out-of-frame sequences. Carriage of fewer insertions was seen in abundant cord blood beta clonotypes, whereas memory repertoires showed none.

Healthy Caucasians were all of the donors. This clonotype was recorded at least ten times. Its specificity is unknown. Via MiXCR, TCRdb re-called the 5' RACE reads, giving one row per CDR3 protein. The top ten clones hold about 7% of a sample with around 340,000 distinct CDR3 sequences, around an eighth of them seen once. The junction had 7 bases not matched to a gene; V was cut back by 6 bases and J by 6 bases. CDR3 length: 15 amino acids. Germline-derived CDR1 and CDR2 are SEHNR and FQNEAQ (reference sequence). This same sample was also taken into another study, of yellow fever vaccine responses in identical twins.

The chain combines TRBV7-9 with TRBJ2-1; TRBD2 matches at 11 bases. The TCR comes from a young woman in good health. Sequencing was done on a sample of CD8+ T cells sorted from blood. Here the CDR3 DNA reads TGTGCCAGCAGTCATGGACTAGCGGGCCCCAATGAGCAGTTCTTC. Amino acids: CASSHGLAGPNEQFF.